These 10 T cell receptor beta chains originate from one sample sequenced in a study of blood T cells in healthy people across ages. Next came a second PCR, run for roughly 7 to 12 cycles, which used a sample-barcoded 5' primer along with a J-beta primer mix. TCRdb reprocessed the 5' RACE reads via MiXCR and lists one record per CDR3 protein. Here the sample spans about 1 million distinct CDR3 sequences, about 25% being singletons. The sample was also reused in another study, on T cells of mothers and their children.

Sequencing input: blood. These receptors were taken from a girl aged 2 to 10 in good health.

This clonotype came up a few times. V gene TRBV12-5 combines with J gene TRBJ2-1; 8 bases agree with TRBD1. The J call could be wrong; TRBJ2-7 is a better fit for the DNA end. The germline V gene has CDR1 LGHNT and CDR2 FRNRAP. This CDR3 has 15 amino acids. CDR3 DNA: TGTGCTAGTGGTCAAGGACAGGGAACCTTATACGAGCAGTACTTC. Its translation: CASGQGQGTLYEQYF.

The chain employs TRBV14 and TRBJ1-2; no definite D call. This CDR3 spans 14 amino acids. Looked up from germline, CDR1 is SGHDN and CDR2 is FVKESK. V was clipped by 1 base and J by 5 bases, with 11 bases between them. The CDR3 sequence: CASSQGSARYGYTF. Written as DNA, the CDR3 is TGTGCCAGCAGCCAAGGGTCGGCACGTTATGGCTACACCTTC.

The J gene is TRBJ2-2, the V gene TRBV2; D perhaps matches TRBD2 (6 bases). The CDR3 loop spans 15 amino acids. The germline gives CDR1 SNHLY, CDR2 FYNNEI. V gave up 3 bases and J gave up 3 bases, with 11 bases separating them. The CDR3 reads CASSDKGTHTGELFF. Here the CDR3 DNA reads TGTGCCAGCAGTGATAAGGGGACTCACACCGGGGAGCTGTTTTTT.

This clonotype was seen more than once but under ten times. The chain has TRBV27 and TRBJ2-7; D gene uncertain. This CDR3 comprises 13 residues. The ends were cut back, 3 bases at V and 2 bases at J, with 8 bases in the middle. The germline CDR1 and CDR2 sequences are MNHEY and SMNVEV (reference sequence). In nucleotides, the CDR3 is TGTGCCAGCAGTTTTTCGACGACCTACGAGCAGTACTTC. Its protein product is CASSFSTTYEQYF.

The chain uses TRBV14 and TRBJ2-5, with D tentatively TRBD1 (5 bases). The CDR3 covers 16 residues. The germline V gene encodes CDR1 SGHDN and CDR2 FVKESK. V was shortened by 3 bases and J by 1 base, with 15 bases between the two germline ends. CDR3 sequence reads: CASSQYGTGSQETQYF. CDR3 DNA sequence: TGTGCCAGCAGCCAGTACGGTACAGGTTCCCAAGAGACCCAGTACTTC.

This chain joins TRBV6-5 and TRBJ2-1, with 10 bases identical to TRBD2. Germline CDR1 and CDR2: MNHEY and SVGAGI. With V trimmed by 6 bases and J by 10 bases, 3 bases remained unmatched. The CDR3 is 12 residues long. The CDR3: CASRLLAGEQFF. CDR3 coding DNA: TGTGCCAGCAGACTACTAGCGGGGGAGCAGTTCTTC.

This clonotype appeared many times. The chain couples TRBV20-1 to TRBJ2-1, with 7 nucleotides matching TRBD1. Germline-derived CDR1 and CDR2 are DFQATT and SNEGSKA (reference sequence). The junction had 5 bases not matched to a gene; V was cut back by 0 bases and J by 0 bases. The CDR3 is 16 residues long. The CDR3 loop is CSARDIRGSSYNEQFF. Written as DNA, the CDR3 is TGCAGTGCTAGAGATATCAGGGGGAGCTCCTACAATGAGCAGTTCTTC.

The table lists this clonotype with a few counts. The chain recombines TRBV12-3 or TRBV12-4 with TRBJ1-5; D not certain. CDR3 length: 14 amino acids. Trimming removed 2 bases at V and 9 bases at J, with 14 bases between. CDR3 sequence: CASSLFEASGPQHF. The CDR3, as DNA: TGTGCCAGCAGTTTATTTGAAGCTTCAGGGCCCCAGCATTTT.

The V gene is TRBV4-3, the J gene TRBJ2-5; 8 positions match TRBD2. After removal of 3 bases from V and 5 bases from J, the junction contained 17 bases not matched to a gene. Per germline, CDR1 LGHNA and CDR2 YSLEER. CDR3 size: 18 residues. DNA for the CDR3: TGCGCCAGCAGCCAGGTATATCCGGGACTAGATGGCCAGGAGACCCAGTACTTC. Residues: CASSQVYPGLDGQETQYF.

This clonotype was observed a few times. The chain couples TRBV12-3 or TRBV12-4 to TRBJ1-2; 7 bases are shared with TRBD1. V shed 2 bases, J shed 1 base, and the junction held 4 bases outside the gene matches. The CDR3 contains 15 residues. The chain's CDR3 is CASSLYPGGNYGYTF. CDR3 DNA sequence: TGTGCCAGCAGTTTATACCCAGGGGGTAACTATGGCTACACCTTC.